This is a list of T cell receptor beta chains from one sample in a study of response to subunit inactivated influenza vaccine. TCRdb passed the RT-PCR reads through MiXCR, listing each CDR3 protein once. This table has around 790,000 distinct CDR3 sequences, 20% to 25% appearing once. Specimen: PBMCs from blood, collected 4 to 6 days after vaccination. These receptors all come from a man over 45 who received an inactivated influenza vaccine. CDR3s include the opening cysteine and the closing phenylalanine or tryptophan. A D gene is named only where the DNA matches it firmly. Clone size is given for some rows only: seen once, a few or many times, or a class if the clone is expanded.

abundance: few; v_gene: TRBV4-3; j_gene: TRBJ2-2; d_gene: TRBD2; CDR3aa: CASSQDPSSGGMAGELFF; CDR3nt: TGCGCCAGCAGCCAAGATCCCTCTAGCGGGGGAATGGCCGGGGAGCTGTTTTTT
abundance: many; v_gene: TRBV7-2; j_gene: TRBJ1-4; d_gene: TRBD1; CDR3aa: CASSPTGTGSEKLFF; CDR3nt: TGTGCCAGCAGCCCGACCGGGACAGGGTCGGAAAAACTGTTTTTT
abundance: few; v_gene: TRBV12-3/TRBV12-4; j_gene: TRBJ1-5; d_gene: .; CDR3aa: CASSLAGTYQPQHF; CDR3nt: TGTGCCAGCAGTTTAGCGGGGACTTATCAGCCCCAGCATTTT
abundance: .; v_gene: TRBV7-2; j_gene: TRBJ1-2; d_gene: TRBD1; CDR3aa: CASSLFLTGGDYGYTF; CDR3nt: TGTGCCAGCAGCTTGTTTCTGACAGGGGGTGACTATGGCTACACCTTC
abundance: few; v_gene: TRBV11-2; j_gene: TRBJ2-7; d_gene: TRBD1; CDR3aa: CASTPTGGGLGRYEQYF; CDR3nt: TGTGCCAGCACGCCCACAGGGGGCGGACTAGGTCGCTACGAGCAGTACTTC
abundance: many; v_gene: TRBV9; j_gene: TRBJ2-5; d_gene: .; CDR3aa: CASSVAREGAGGLQETQYF; CDR3nt: TGTGCCAGCAGCGTAGCTCGAGAGGGGGCGGGAGGACTCCAAGAGACCCAGTACTTC
abundance: .; v_gene: TRBV4-1; j_gene: TRBJ1-1; d_gene: .; CDR3aa: CATRDFGEAFF; CDR3nt: TGCGCCACCCGGGACTTCGGGGAAGCTTTCTTT
abundance: .; v_gene: TRBV20-1; j_gene: TRBJ2-5; d_gene: .; CDR3aa: CSASWVAQYF; CDR3nt: TGCAGTGCTAGTTGGGTTGCCCAGTACTTC
abundance: .; v_gene: TRBV12-3/TRBV12-4; j_gene: TRBJ2-3; d_gene: TRBD2; CDR3aa: CASSSIAGGRTDTQYF; CDR3nt: TGTGCCAGCAGTTCCATAGCGGGGGGTCGCACAGATACGCAGTATTTT
abundance: few; v_gene: TRBV7-2; j_gene: TRBJ2-7; d_gene: .; CDR3aa: CASSLVVLPYEQYF; CDR3nt: TGTGCCAGCAGCTTAGTCGTCCTCCCCTACGAGCAGTACTTC
abundance: few; v_gene: TRBV5-1; j_gene: TRBJ2-7; d_gene: TRBD1; CDR3aa: CASSGQGGSEQYF; CDR3nt: TGCGCCAGCAGCGGACAGGGAGGCAGCGAGCAGTACTTC
abundance: .; v_gene: TRBV2; j_gene: TRBJ2-5; d_gene: .; CDR3aa: CASSDPPGRETQYF; CDR3nt: TGTGCCAGCAGTGATCCCCCAGGACGGGAGACCCAGTACTTC
abundance: .; v_gene: TRBV3-1; j_gene: TRBJ1-3; d_gene: .; CDR3aa: CASSQVHVLPSGNTIYF; CDR3nt: TGTGCCAGCAGCCAAGTTCACGTCCTACCCTCTGGAAACACCATATATTTT
abundance: .; v_gene: TRBV3-1; j_gene: TRBJ1-2; d_gene: TRBD1; CDR3aa: CASSPGQGTFFYGYTF; CDR3nt: TGTGCCAGCAGCCCAGGACAGGGCACCTTTTTCTATGGCTACACCTTC
abundance: .; v_gene: TRBV7-6; j_gene: TRBJ2-5; d_gene: .; CDR3aa: CASSPPSRGGETQYF; CDR3nt: TGTGCCAGCAGCCCACCCAGCAGGGGGGGAGAGACCCAGTACTTC
abundance: few; v_gene: TRBV20-1; j_gene: TRBJ2-1; d_gene: TRBD2; CDR3aa: CSARGLGGDNEQFF; CDR3nt: TGCAGTGCTAGGGGACTGGGGGGGGACAATGAGCAGTTCTTC
abundance: few; v_gene: TRBV20-1; j_gene: TRBJ2-3; d_gene: TRBD1; CDR3aa: CSASRYRGITDTQYF; CDR3nt: TGCAGTGCTAGTCGGTACAGGGGGATCACAGATACGCAGTATTTT
abundance: many; v_gene: TRBV7-6; j_gene: TRBJ2-7; d_gene: TRBD2; CDR3aa: CASSYGTSGAYEQYF; CDR3nt: TGTGCCAGCAGCTATGGGACTAGCGGGGCCTACGAGCAGTACTTC
abundance: few; v_gene: TRBV20-1; j_gene: TRBJ2-1; d_gene: TRBD2; CDR3aa: CSASYSGRAYNEQFF; CDR3nt: TGCAGTGCTAGTTACAGCGGGAGGGCCTACAATGAGCAGTTCTTC
abundance: few; v_gene: TRBV20-1; j_gene: TRBJ2-5; d_gene: TRBD1; CDR3aa: CSGVRQGAPETQYF; CDR3nt: TGCAGTGGAGTCAGACAGGGGGCGCCGGAGACCCAGTACTTC
abundance: .; v_gene: TRBV19; j_gene: TRBJ2-3; d_gene: .; CDR3aa: CASTGGQVADTQYF; CDR3nt: TGTGCCAGTACGGGAGGACAGGTTGCGGATACGCAGTATTTT
abundance: .; v_gene: TRBV4-2; j_gene: TRBJ2-1; d_gene: TRBD2; CDR3aa: CASSHPSGSEQFF; CDR3nt: TGTGCCAGCAGCCACCCCAGCGGGAGTGAGCAGTTCTTC
abundance: few; v_gene: TRBV5-1; j_gene: TRBJ2-2; d_gene: .; CDR3aa: CASSGRPTGELFF; CDR3nt: TGCGCCAGCAGTGGCAGGCCCACCGGGGAGCTGTTTTTT
abundance: .; v_gene: TRBV9; j_gene: TRBJ2-3; d_gene: .; CDR3aa: CASSISPVGKDTQYF; CDR3nt: TGTGCCAGCAGCATATCTCCTGTGGGGAAAGATACGCAGTATTTT
abundance: .; v_gene: TRBV10-3; j_gene: TRBJ1-6; d_gene: .; CDR3aa: CAISVNSESPLHF; CDR3nt: TGTGCCATCAGTGTAAATTCGGAGTCACCCCTCCACTTT
abundance: .; v_gene: TRBV20-1; j_gene: TRBJ2-5; d_gene: .; CDR3aa: CSARRTSKETQYF; CDR3nt: TGCAGTGCTAGAAGGACGTCCAAAGAGACCCAGTACTTC
abundance: few; v_gene: TRBV7-2; j_gene: TRBJ2-3; d_gene: .; CDR3aa: CASSLGKAGWYADTQYF; CDR3nt: TGTGCCAGCAGCTTAGGAAAGGCAGGGTGGTACGCAGATACGCAGTATTTT
abundance: .; v_gene: TRBV7-3; j_gene: TRBJ2-1; d_gene: TRBD2; CDR3aa: CASSPRTSGAYNEQFF; CDR3nt: TGTGCCAGCAGCCCGCGGACTAGCGGCGCCTACAATGAGCAGTTCTTC
abundance: .; v_gene: TRBV28; j_gene: TRBJ2-6; d_gene: TRBD1; CDR3aa: CASSIPGTGISGANVLTF; CDR3nt: TGTGCCAGCAGTATACCCGGGACAGGCATCTCTGGGGCCAACGTCCTGACTTTC
abundance: .; v_gene: TRBV20-1; j_gene: TRBJ2-1; d_gene: TRBD2; CDR3aa: CSARGLAGRHNEQFF; CDR3nt: TGCAGTGCTAGGGGGCTAGCGGGGAGACACAATGAGCAGTTCTTC
abundance: .; v_gene: TRBV12-5; j_gene: TRBJ2-3; d_gene: TRBD1; CDR3aa: CASGTGQSLDTQYF; CDR3nt: TGTGCTAGTGGTACGGGACAGTCGTTAGATACGCAGTATTTT
abundance: .; v_gene: TRBV6-1; j_gene: TRBJ2-2; d_gene: TRBD2; CDR3aa: CASSPTSGRGRTGELFF; CDR3nt: TGTGCCAGCAGCCCTACTAGCGGGAGGGGTAGGACCGGGGAGCTGTTTTTT
abundance: .; v_gene: TRBV5-6; j_gene: TRBJ2-7; d_gene: TRBD1; CDR3aa: CASSSGDRGEQYF; CDR3nt: TGTGCCAGCAGCTCCGGAGACAGGGGCGAGCAGTACTTC
abundance: many; v_gene: TRBV5-1; j_gene: TRBJ2-7; d_gene: TRBD2; CDR3aa: CASSLGRAYEQYF; CDR3nt: TGTGCCAGCAGCTTAGGGAGGGCCTACGAGCAGTACTTC
abundance: once; v_gene: TRBV25-1; j_gene: TRBJ2-2; d_gene: TRBD2; CDR3aa: CASSEAWGGRSPGELFF; CDR3nt: TGTGCCAGCAGTGAAGCCTGGGGCGGGAGGTCTCCCGGGGAGCTGTTTTTT
abundance: .; v_gene: TRBV7-6; j_gene: TRBJ2-7; d_gene: TRBD1; CDR3aa: CASSLRTGATYEQYF; CDR3nt: TGTGCCAGCAGCCTCCGGACAGGGGCGACGTACGAGCAGTACTTC
abundance: many; v_gene: TRBV24-1; j_gene: TRBJ2-2; d_gene: .; CDR3aa: CATSDVGSTGELFF; CDR3nt: TGTGCCACCAGTGACGTGGGAAGCACCGGGGAGCTGTTTTTT
abundance: few; v_gene: TRBV18; j_gene: TRBJ1-1; d_gene: .; CDR3aa: CASSLGGPNTEAFF; CDR3nt: TGTGCCAGCTCGCTCGGGGGACCGAACACTGAAGCTTTCTTT
abundance: .; v_gene: TRBV4-2; j_gene: TRBJ1-1; d_gene: .; CDR3aa: CASSQPAASPDTEAFF; CDR3nt: TGTGCCAGCAGCCAACCCGCGGCCTCCCCGGACACTGAAGCTTTCTTT
abundance: .; v_gene: TRBV20-1; j_gene: TRBJ2-1; d_gene: TRBD2; CDR3aa: CSARDWGTSGYNEQFF; CDR3nt: TGCAGTGCTAGAGACTGGGGGACTAGTGGCTACAATGAGCAGTTCTTC
abundance: .; v_gene: TRBV7-9; j_gene: TRBJ1-1; d_gene: .; CDR3aa: CASSLVGREVTEAFF; CDR3nt: TGTGCCAGCAGCTTAGTGGGCAGGGAGGTCACGGAAGCTTTCTTT
abundance: .; v_gene: TRBV27; j_gene: TRBJ2-7; d_gene: TRBD2; CDR3aa: CASSSLRLAALHEQYF; CDR3nt: TGTGCCAGCAGTTCCCTAAGACTAGCGGCTCTGCACGAGCAGTACTTC
abundance: .; v_gene: TRBV7-6; j_gene: TRBJ2-1; d_gene: .; CDR3aa: CASSTLASEQFF; CDR3nt: TGTGCCAGCAGCACCTTAGCCAGTGAGCAGTTCTTC
abundance: .; v_gene: TRBV28; j_gene: TRBJ1-2; d_gene: .; CDR3aa: CASTPRNYGYTF; CDR3nt: TGTGCCAGCACTCCCCGGAACTATGGCTACACCTTC
abundance: many; v_gene: TRBV7-9; j_gene: TRBJ2-3; d_gene: TRBD1; CDR3aa: CASSRGTGASTDTQYF; CDR3nt: TGTGCCAGCAGCCGAGGGACAGGGGCTAGCACAGATACGCAGTATTTT
abundance: few; v_gene: TRBV6-2/TRBV6-3; j_gene: TRBJ2-3; d_gene: TRBD2; CDR3aa: CASSSRTSGGGYPKDTQYF; CDR3nt: TGTGCCAGCAGTTCCCGGACTAGCGGGGGGGGATACCCCAAAGATACGCAGTATTTT
abundance: .; v_gene: TRBV6-5; j_gene: TRBJ2-7; d_gene: .; CDR3aa: CASSYSWRSYEQYF; CDR3nt: TGTGCCAGCAGTTACTCGTGGCGGTCCTACGAGCAGTACTTC
abundance: .; v_gene: TRBV5-1; j_gene: TRBJ2-1; d_gene: .; CDR3aa: CASSVGGGDEFF; CDR3nt: TGCGCCAGCAGCGTAGGGGGCGGGGACGAGTTCTTC
abundance: .; v_gene: TRBV7-9; j_gene: TRBJ1-3; d_gene: .; CDR3aa: CASSFLVFIMGHTIYF; CDR3nt: TGTGCCAGCAGCTTTTTGGTTTTCATAATGGGGCACACCATATATTTT
abundance: .; v_gene: TRBV10-3; j_gene: TRBJ2-1; d_gene: .; CDR3aa: CAISESSSYNEQFF; CDR3nt: TGTGCCATCAGTGAGTCGAGCTCCTACAATGAGCAGTTCTTC
abundance: once; v_gene: TRBV7-2; j_gene: TRBJ1-3; d_gene: .; CDR3aa: CASSGQRSGNTIYF; CDR3nt: TGTGCCAGCAGCGGGCAGAGATCTGGAAACACCATATATTTT
abundance: few; v_gene: TRBV20-1; j_gene: TRBJ1-6; d_gene: TRBD1; CDR3aa: CSARVPGTGDSPLHF; CDR3nt: TGCAGTGCTAGAGTTCCCGGGACAGGGGATTCACCCCTCCACTTT
abundance: .; v_gene: TRBV9; j_gene: TRBJ2-3; d_gene: TRBD2; CDR3aa: CASSTGTSGRAHDTQYF; CDR3nt: TGTGCCAGCAGCACCGGGACTAGCGGGAGGGCCCACGATACGCAGTATTTT
abundance: .; v_gene: TRBV13; j_gene: TRBJ2-1; d_gene: .; CDR3aa: CASSLWGLPYNEQFF; CDR3nt: TGTGCCAGCAGCTTATGGGGACTCCCATACAATGAGCAGTTCTTC
abundance: .; v_gene: TRBV5-4; j_gene: TRBJ2-7; d_gene: TRBD2; CDR3aa: CASSRGGRGAYEQYF; CDR3nt: TGTGCCAGCAGTCGCGGGGGTCGGGGAGCCTACGAGCAGTACTTC
abundance: few; v_gene: TRBV20-1; j_gene: TRBJ2-1; d_gene: TRBD2; CDR3aa: CSARDTSVAGGNEQFF; CDR3nt: TGCAGTGCTAGAGATACCTCGGTAGCGGGAGGCAATGAGCAGTTCTTC
abundance: .; v_gene: TRBV6-4; j_gene: TRBJ2-3; d_gene: TRBD1; CDR3aa: CASSDTQGSTQYF; CDR3nt: TGTGCCAGCAGTGACACACAGGGGAGTACGCAGTATTTT
abundance: .; v_gene: TRBV6-5; j_gene: TRBJ2-1; d_gene: TRBD1; CDR3aa: CASSYQTGVSYNEQFF; CDR3nt: TGTGCCAGCAGTTATCAGACAGGGGTCTCCTACAATGAGCAGTTCTTC
abundance: .; v_gene: TRBV5-1; j_gene: TRBJ2-5; d_gene: TRBD1; CDR3aa: CASSPAGTGGLQETQYF; CDR3nt: TGCGCCAGCAGCCCCGCCGGGACAGGGGGCCTCCAAGAGACCCAGTACTTC
abundance: .; v_gene: TRBV6-2/TRBV6-3; j_gene: TRBJ2-5; d_gene: TRBD1; CDR3aa: CASSPQGANQETQYF; CDR3nt: TGTGCCAGCAGTCCACAGGGGGCTAACCAAGAGACCCAGTACTTC